This T cell receptor beta chain emerged from a study of T cells in Graves' hyperthyroidism and ophthalmopathy. Study context: Before any treatment, at initial diagnosis, peripheral blood was collected.

Stable hyperthyroidism: no ophthalmopathy progression over 18 months of follow-up. The study based diagnoses on clinical symptoms, serum thyroxine and TRAb, thyroid ultrasound and orbital computed tomography. There were TCR beta CDR3 regions amplified from RNA transcripts. First-round RT-PCR targeting the TCR CDR3 was performed with the HTBI primer set. In TCRdb, the multiplex PCR reads were re-called with MiXCR into one record per CDR3 protein. This table holds over 300,000 distinct CDR3 sequences, around 14% found once. Germline V CDR1 and CDR2: SGHRS, YFSETQ. The V and J ends lost 7 bases and 4 bases respectively, with 14 bases between them. The CDR3 sequence is 13 residues long.

The genes are TRBV5-1 and TRBJ2-5, with a possible D match to TRBD2 (5 bases). The sequence came from an older woman with Graves' hyperthyroidism. The sample comprised blood. In nucleotides, the CDR3 is TGCGCCAGCCGGTGGGAGTTAAGAGAGACCCAGTACTTC. Its protein product is CASRWELRETQYF.